These 7 T cell receptor beta chains share one sample of origin, sequenced in a study of T cell repertoires in cytomegalovirus infection (dated by TCRdb to between 2017 and 2020). In the paper's terms, the treatment or condition label means: in vitro stimulation with specific CMV peptide epitopes to enrich CMV-specific T cells. Their specific antigens are unknown. Data came from an Illumina HiSeq 1500. The raw public data were reprocessed by TCRdb itself: fastp quality trimming at Q25, MiXCR clonotype calling, in-frame beta chains only. Rows matching on CDR3 protein sequence are summarized as one entry with the most common DNA and genes. This sample holds about 900,000 distinct CDR3 sequences; 25% to 40% were observed only once. Of the sample, around 15% is held by the ten largest clones. The starting material was cultured CD8+ T cells from PBMCs, obtained from culture after CMV antigen stimulation. These receptors came from a human donor in good health (CMV status not recorded). Some clones in this sample may be carry-over from other donors' samples.

This clonotype was seen more than once but under ten times. The chain is built from TRBV5-6 and TRBJ2-1, with D possibly being TRBD1 or TRBD2 (6 bases each). Trimming pared 0 bases from V and 8 bases from J, leaving 12 bases between. This CDR3 has 14 residues. Germline V gives CDR1 SGHDT, CDR2 YYEEEE. CDR3 nucleotides: TGTGCCAGCAGCTTGGACGGGGGCATGGATGAGCAGTTCTTC. Translated, it gives CASSLDGGMDEQFF.

The rearrangement links TRBV20-1 to TRBJ2-7; 9 nucleotides match TRBD1. CDR1 and CDR2 (germline): DFQATT, SNEGSKA (reference sequence). This CDR3 contains 18 residues. V lost 6 bases, J lost 0 bases, and 18 bases stayed unmatched. The CDR3 here is CSADTSFRDRDISYEQYV. The CDR3 DNA follows: TGCAGTGCCGACACTTCCTTTCGGGACAGGGACATCTCCTACGAGCAGTACGTC.

The chain combines TRBV27 with TRBJ2-5; D perhaps matches TRBD1 (6 bases). CDR3 size: 13 residues. Deletions cut 8 bases from V and 1 base from J, with 11 bases between. Germline CDR1 and CDR2: MNHEY and SMNVEV (reference sequence). DNA of the CDR3: TGTGCCAGCTGGCGAGGGGGCCAAGAGACCCAGTACTTC. Its protein product is CASWRGGQETQYF.

Comment on this clonotype: A much larger clone lies one base from this, so it may be a read error. The rearrangement joins TRBV12-3 or TRBV12-4 to TRBJ1-5; 7 nucleotides match TRBD1. V dropped 11 bases and J dropped 3; count of bases not matched to a gene: 10. This CDR3 has 14 residues. CDR3 DNA sequence: TGTGCCGATTCCTTGGGGACAGACAATCAGCCCCAGCATTTT. Amino acid sequence: CADSLGTDNQPQHF.

The chain combines TRBV9 with TRBJ2-3; 9 nucleotides align to TRBD2. CDR1 is SGDLS and CDR2 is YYNGEE in the germline V gene. V lost 4 bases and J lost 4; bases outside the gene matches: 16. The CDR3 contains 18 residues. CDR3 sequence (DNA): TGTGCCAGCAGCCACCTAGCGGGGACAAGCTATGTCCCAGATACGCAGTATTTT. The encoded protein is CASSHLAGTSYVPDTQYF.

This clonotype was picked up a small number of times. V and J are TRBV28 and TRBJ2-5; 8 nucleotides align to TRBD1. This CDR3 spans 13 amino acids. Germline CDR1 MDHEN, CDR2 SYDVKM. The V segment lost 9 bases and the J segment 4 bases; nucleotides outside the gene matches: 7. Here the CDR3 DNA reads TGTGCCAGTCACCCGGACAGGGTAGAGACCCAGTACTTC. Protein product: CASHPDRVETQYF.

Only a few counts were recorded for this clonotype. The chain links TRBV7-9 to TRBJ2-2; tentative D call: TRBD1 (5 bases). The germline CDR1 and CDR2 sequences are SEHNR and FQNEAQ (reference sequence). Trimming pared 4 bases from V and 1 base from J, leaving 19 bases between. The CDR3 is made up of 18 amino acids. CDR3 amino acids: CASSSDPGREKNTGELFF. In nucleotides, the CDR3 is TGTGCCAGCAGCTCTGACCCCGGCAGGGAAAAGAACACCGGGGAGCTGTTTTTT.